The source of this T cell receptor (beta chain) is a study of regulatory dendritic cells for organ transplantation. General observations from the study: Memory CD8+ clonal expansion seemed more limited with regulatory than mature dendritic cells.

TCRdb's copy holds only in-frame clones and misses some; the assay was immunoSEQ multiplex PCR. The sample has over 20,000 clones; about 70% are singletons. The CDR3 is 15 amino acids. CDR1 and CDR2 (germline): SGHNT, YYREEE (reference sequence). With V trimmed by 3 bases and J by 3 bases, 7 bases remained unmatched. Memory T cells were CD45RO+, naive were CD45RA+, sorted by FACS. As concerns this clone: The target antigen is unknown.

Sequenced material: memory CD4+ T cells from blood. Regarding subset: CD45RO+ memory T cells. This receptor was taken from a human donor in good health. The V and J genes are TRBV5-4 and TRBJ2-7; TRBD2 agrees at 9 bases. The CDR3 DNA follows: TGTGCCAGCAGCTCCAAAGCGGGGGGCCTCTACGAGCAGTACTTC. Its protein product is CASSSKAGGLYEQYF. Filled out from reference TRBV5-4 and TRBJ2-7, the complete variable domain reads ETGVTQSPTHLIKTRGQQVTLRCSSQSGHNTVSWYQQALGQGPQFIFQYYREEENGRGNFPPRFSGLQFPNYSSELNVNALELDDSALYLCASSSKAGGLYEQYFGPGTRLTVT.